The rows below give T cell receptor beta chains drawn from one sample of a study of T cell repertoires in cytomegalovirus infection. No cognate antigen is known for these TCRs. TCRdb re-derived calls from the reads in MiXCR, one entry per CDR3 protein. The sample consists of some 560,000 distinct CDR3 sequences, over 35% of them appearing once. The sample in question was cultured PBMCs, obtained from culture after CMV antigen stimulation. The receptors shown here come from a human donor in good health (CMV status not recorded). Some clones in this sample may be carry-over from other donors' samples. CDR3s include the opening cysteine and the closing phenylalanine or tryptophan. D genes are given only for firm matches.

TRBJ1-1 TRBD1 TRBV7-2 CASSPRQGGEGFF
TRBJ1-1 - TRBV4-3 CASSQDTGTQNAEAFF
TRBJ2-5 TRBD1 TRBV7-8 CASSPLQGRETQYF
TRBJ2-6 - TRBV7-9 CASSPRITGANVLTF
TRBJ1-4 - TRBV15 CATSRDKATNEKLFF
TRBJ2-1 - TRBV9 CASSHSGEGADNEQFF
TRBJ1-6 - TRBV6-6 CASSYVDRPAYNSPLHF
TRBJ2-1 TRBD2 TRBV19 CAGRTSGDDNEQFF
TRBJ2-1 - TRBV11-3 CASSPRRLGAPNNEQFF
TRBJ2-1 TRBD2 TRBV6-6 CASSYSVAGGYNEQFF
TRBJ2-7 - TRBV7-2 CASSWDSGGYEQYF
TRBJ2-7 - TRBV15 CATSRDLRTFLRREQYF
TRBJ1-5 - TRBV10-2 CASSAAARQPQHF
TRBJ1-2 - TRBV28 CASTGWTLRDYGYTF
TRBJ2-5 - TRBV6-6 CASSQLAGQQETQYF
TRBJ2-7 - TRBV12-3/TRBV12-4 CASSLAGDTYEQYF
TRBJ1-5 TRBD1 TRBV19 CASSIPTGGWSNQPQHF
TRBJ2-1 - TRBV5-4 CASSQQGGSYNEQFF
TRBJ2-2 TRBD2 TRBV7-8 CASSLGRERRTGELFF
TRBJ1-2 TRBD1 TRBV28 CASSRPGQLYGYTF
TRBJ2-1 - TRBV27 CASSSPVAEQFF
TRBJ2-7 TRBD2 TRBV7-2 CASKGYSGTTYEQYF
TRBJ2-1 TRBD2 TRBV6-2/TRBV6-3 CASSSRTSGRYNEQFF
TRBJ1-4 - TRBV20-1 CSAREGRFNEKLFF
TRBJ2-3 - TRBV20-1 CSARVVLGGRRDTQYF
TRBJ1-3 TRBD1 TRBV28 CASSLSTGAIGNTIYF
TRBJ2-5 - TRBV7-2 CASSGELQETQYF
TRBJ1-5 - TRBV7-8 CASSYAPPGLSNQPQHF
TRBJ1-1 - TRBV5-1 CASKGQGPEAFF
TRBJ2-7 - TRBV5-1 CASSPSGYSYEQYF
TRBJ2-7 - TRBV6-5 CASRRQGPSAGSYEQYF
TRBJ2-3 TRBD2 TRBV4-2 CASSPGTSGGEKDTQYF
TRBJ2-1 - TRBV4-1 CASSQGSSPYNEQFF
TRBJ2-5 - TRBV7-2 CASSFLSWGETQYF
TRBJ2-1 - TRBV20-1 CSARGPGASRQQFF
TRBJ2-7 - TRBV7-2 CASSLATMGLSYEQYF
TRBJ2-7 - TRBV6-6 CASSYRSTNEQYF
TRBJ2-7 - TRBV28 CASSLYGPYEQYF
TRBJ1-2 - TRBV4-2 CASSQGPGGYTF
TRBJ1-6 - TRBV7-2 CASSLKMPGFNSPLHF
TRBJ1-1 - TRBV10-2 CASSESHRGRAFF
TRBJ2-2 TRBD2 TRBV27 CASSRSSGRVGELFF
TRBJ1-2 - TRBV7-2 CASSRRNTEVYGYTF
TRBJ2-1 TRBD1 TRBV7-6 CASSLGGQGSYNEQFF